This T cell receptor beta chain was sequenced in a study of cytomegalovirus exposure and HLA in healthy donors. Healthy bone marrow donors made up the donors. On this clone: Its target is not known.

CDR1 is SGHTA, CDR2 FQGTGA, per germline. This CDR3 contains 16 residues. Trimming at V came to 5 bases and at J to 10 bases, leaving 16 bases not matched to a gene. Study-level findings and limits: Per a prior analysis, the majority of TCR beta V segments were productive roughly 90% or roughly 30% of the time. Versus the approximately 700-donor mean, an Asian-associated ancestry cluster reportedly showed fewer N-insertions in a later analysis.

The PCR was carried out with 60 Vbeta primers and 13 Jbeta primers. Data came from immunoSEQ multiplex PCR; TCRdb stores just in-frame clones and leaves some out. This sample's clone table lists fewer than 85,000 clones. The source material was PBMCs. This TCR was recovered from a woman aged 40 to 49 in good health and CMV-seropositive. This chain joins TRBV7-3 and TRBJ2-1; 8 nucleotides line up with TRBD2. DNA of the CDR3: TGTGCCAGCAGCCTTTACGGGGGGGGTCGCGGCGGGGAGCAGTTCTTC. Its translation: CASSLYGGGRGGEQFF.